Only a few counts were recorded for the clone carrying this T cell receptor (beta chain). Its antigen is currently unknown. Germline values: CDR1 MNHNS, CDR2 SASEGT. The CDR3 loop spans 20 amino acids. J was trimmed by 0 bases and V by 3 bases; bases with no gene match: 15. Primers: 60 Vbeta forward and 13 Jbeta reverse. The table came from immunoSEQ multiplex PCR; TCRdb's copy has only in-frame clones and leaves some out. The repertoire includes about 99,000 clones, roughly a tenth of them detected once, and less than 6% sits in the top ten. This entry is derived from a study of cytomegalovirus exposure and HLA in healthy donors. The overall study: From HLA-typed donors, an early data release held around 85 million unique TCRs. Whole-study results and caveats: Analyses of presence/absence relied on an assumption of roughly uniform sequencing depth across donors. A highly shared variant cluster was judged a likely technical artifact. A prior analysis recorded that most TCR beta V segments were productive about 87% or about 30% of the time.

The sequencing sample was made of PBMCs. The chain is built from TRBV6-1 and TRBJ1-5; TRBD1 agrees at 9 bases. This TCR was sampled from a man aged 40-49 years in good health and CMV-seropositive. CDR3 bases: TGTGCCAGCAGTGACGCGGGGGGAGACAGGGGGGCCTATAGCAATCAGCCCCAGCATTTT. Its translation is CASSDAGGDRGAYSNQPQHF.